This TCR beta chain was found in a study of shared clonotypes between healthy human individuals. The table came from immunoSEQ multiplex PCR; TCRdb's copy has only in-frame clones and leaves some out. The sample shows a few million clones, nearly 97% of them seen only once. Germline assignment: CDR1 SGHDT and CDR2 YYEEEE. The CDR3 has 16 residues. Trimming cost V 2 bases and J 0 bases; bases outside gene matches: 6. Source material: naive CD4+ T cells sorted from blood. Indicated subset: CD45RA+ positively selected. The chain has TRBV5-6 and TRBJ1-1, with 8 nucleotides matching TRBD1. The sequence was collected from a man aged 18 to 30 in good health. Written as DNA, the CDR3 is TGTGCCAGCAGCTTTGGACAGGGAAGAATGAACACTGAAGCTTTCTTT. Its translation is CASSFGQGRMNTEAFF.